Each of the 20 T cell receptor beta chains below was sequenced from the same sample in a study of human T cells and chemical hapten exposure. The time point is: patch test 2, 6 weeks after DPC sensitization. Indicated treatment: therapeutic diphenylcyclopropenone sensitization with weekly scalp DPC. Unfractionated whole blood yielded the extracted total RNA. TCRdb analysed the RACE reads with MiXCR anew, one entry per CDR3 protein. The table includes around 42,000 distinct CDR3 sequences, approximately 10% detected once. The source material was whole blood, sampled in connection with sensitization to the hapten diphenylcyclopropenone (DPC). The receptor set was obtained from a woman aged 30 to 39 with alopecia areata. Some clones in this sample may be carry-over from other donors' samples.

In this sample, this clonotype turned up once. This clone may be a read error of a much larger clone one base away. This chain connects TRBV20-1 to TRBJ2-7; maybe TRBD2 (6 bases). The ends were cut back, 5 bases at V and 2 bases at J, with 10 bases in the middle. The CDR3 has 12 amino acids. Germline V CDR1 and CDR2: DFQATT, SNEGSKA (reference sequence). The CDR3 loop is CSAGDSTYEQYF. CDR3 nucleotides: TGCAGTGCTGGGGACTCCACCTACGAGCAGTACTTC.

This clonotype was recorded a few times. V is TRBV28 and J is TRBJ1-1; no clear D. The CDR3 loop spans 14 amino acids. The ends were cut back, 5 bases at V and 4 bases at J, with 14 bases in the middle. Germline lookup yields CDR1 MDHEN and CDR2 SYDVKM. The CDR3 protein is CASSPQVLVTEAFF. DNA for the CDR3: TGTGCCAGCAGTCCACAAGTTCTTGTCACTGAAGCTTTCTTT.

There are many counts of this clonotype. The V call is TRBV7-8, the J call TRBJ2-2, with TRBD2 as a possible D gene (5 bases). The CDR3 has 13 residues. Germline V gives CDR1 SGHVS, CDR2 FQNEAQ. Trimming removed 3 bases from V and 4 bases from J, with 6 bases in between. The CDR3 reads CASSFGSTGELFF. CDR3 DNA: TGTGCCAGCAGCTTTGGGAGCACCGGGGAGCTGTTTTTT.

This clonotype was seen a handful of times. Written as DNA, the CDR3 is TGCAGTGCTAGAGATCATAAGGAGGGCCGTCGCCTCCACTTT. Encoded protein: CSARDHKEGRRLHF. The genes are TRBV20-1 and TRBJ1-6, with D hard to call. The germline CDR1 and CDR2 sequences are DFQATT and SNEGSKA (reference sequence). V was shortened by 0 bases and J by 15 bases, with 18 bases between the two germline ends. There are 14 residues in the CDR3.

The table lists this clonotype with a few counts. This chain connects TRBV2 to TRBJ2-7; D remains unclear. The V end lost 4 bases, the J end lost 2 bases, and 6 bases lay between the germline ends. This CDR3 has 12 residues. The germline gives CDR1 SNHLY, CDR2 FYNNEI. In nucleotides, the CDR3 is TGTGCCAGCAGTGCGGATACCTACGAGCAGTACTTC. Translated, it gives CASSADTYEQYF.

V and J are TRBV28 and TRBJ2-2; D not certain. CDR3 length: 14 residues. Germline V lookup: CDR1 MDHEN, CDR2 SYDVKM. The germline V and J ends were trimmed by 3 bases and 1 base, with 6 bases remaining between them. The CDR3 nucleotides are TGTGCCAGCAGTTTCGAAGGGAACACCGGGGAGCTGTTTTTT. It translates to CASSFEGNTGELFF.

The J gene is TRBJ1-1, the V gene TRBV6-5, with TRBD1 matching 7 bases. This CDR3 is built from 15 residues. V shed 6 bases and J 1 base; nucleotides not matched to a gene: 8. Germline V gene sequence: CDR1 MNHEY, CDR2 SVGAGI. The CDR3 region is CASSRPTGSNTEAFF. The CDR3 DNA sequence: TGTGCCAGCAGCCGTCCGACAGGGTCGAACACTGAAGCTTTCTTT.

The table lists this clonotype with many counts. The chain links TRBV7-9 to TRBJ2-1, with D unresolved. V shed 5 bases and J shed 0 bases, with 17 bases lying between them. Germline CDR1 SEHNR, CDR2 FQNEAQ (reference sequence). The CDR3 covers 17 residues. CDR3 DNA: TGTGCCAGCAGCCCCCCTCTCGTGGGTCTCTCCTACAATGAGCAGTTCTTC. Its translation: CASSPPLVGLSYNEQFF. Using reference TRBV7-9 and TRBJ2-1 for the parts outside the CDR3, the full variable domain is DTGVSQNPRHKITKRGQNVTFRCDPISEHNRLYWYRQTLGQGPEFLTYFQNEAQLEKSRLLSDRFSAERPKGSFSTLEIQRTEQGDSAMYLCASSPPLVGLSYNEQFFGPGTRLTVL.

This clonotype was seen only a few times. This chain joins TRBV6-1 and TRBJ1-6; D gene uncertain. There are 15 residues in the CDR3. The V and J ends lost 10 bases and 0 bases respectively, with 13 bases between them. Germline V gene sequence: CDR1 MNHNS, CDR2 SASEGT. The CDR3 coding sequence is TGTGCCAAGGAACCATCGAGCTCCTATAATTCACCCCTCCACTTT. This gives the protein CAKEPSSSYNSPLHF.

This clonotype has a handful of counts. V and J are TRBV7-2 and TRBJ2-7, with a possible D match to TRBD2 (5 bases). This CDR3 has 15 residues. Germline assignment: CDR1 SGHTA and CDR2 FQGNSA. V was clipped by 1 base and J by 3 bases, with 13 bases between them. In nucleotides, the CDR3 is TGTGCCAGCAGCTTAGGATACGGGATCAACTACGAGCAGTACTTC. Amino acid sequence: CASSLGYGINYEQYF.

The genes are TRBV7-9 and TRBJ2-1, with 13 bases lining up with TRBD2. Looked up from germline, CDR1 is SEHNR and CDR2 is FQNEAQ (reference sequence). The CDR3 length is 16 residues. The trim removed 5 bases at V and 9 bases at J, leaving 10 bases unmatched. The CDR3 coding sequence is TGTGCCAGCAGCGCAGACCGGACTAGCGGGGGACCTGAGCAGTTCTTC. Its protein is CASSADRTSGGPEQFF.

There are many counts of this clonotype. J is TRBJ1-5 and V is TRBV28; TRBD1 matches 10 bases. The CDR3 is 16 amino acids. Germline loops: CDR1 MDHEN, CDR2 SYDVKM. Trimming cost V 5 bases and J 6 bases; bases outside gene matches: 10. The CDR3 bases are TGTGCCAGCAGTATAAGGACAGGGGGGCATCGTCAGCCCCAGCATTTT. Translated: CASSIRTGGHRQPQHF. Using reference TRBV28 and TRBJ1-5 for the parts outside the CDR3, the full variable domain is DVKVTQSSRYLVKRTGEKVFLECVQDMDHENMFWYRQDPGLGLRLIYFSYDVKMKEKGDIPEGYSVSREKKERFSLILESASTNQTSMYLCASSIRTGGHRQPQHFGDGTRLSIL.

This clonotype was detected many times. The V call is TRBV5-1, the J call TRBJ2-3; 7 bases map to TRBD2. Germline-derived CDR1 and CDR2 are SGHRS and YFSETQ. V lost 7 bases to trimming and J lost 2 bases; unmatched junction nucleotides: 7. The CDR3 has 14 amino acids. CDR3 nucleotide sequence: TGCGCCAGCCGTCAAAGCGGGGTCACAGATACGCAGTATTTT. Protein: CASRQSGVTDTQYF.

V is TRBV20-1 and J is TRBJ2-5, with 12 bases matching TRBD1. CDR1 and CDR2 (germline): DFQATT, SNEGSKA (reference sequence). The junction had 5 bases not matched to a gene; V was cut back by 6 bases and J by 6 bases. CDR3 length: 13 residues. CDR3 region: CSARDRGPKTQYF. The CDR3 DNA reads as TGCAGTGCACGGGACAGGGGGCCGAAGACCCAGTACTTC.

This clonotype was detected ten times or more. Here the CDR3 DNA reads TGCGCCAGCAGTCAATCTCCCTATACAGGGTTTAGGGAAAAACTGTTTTTT. Translation: CASSQSPYTGFREKLFF. The V call is TRBV4-3, the J call TRBJ1-4, with D possibly being TRBD1 (6 bases). This CDR3 is 17 amino acids long. Trimming took 6 bases from V and 8 from J, leaving 25 bases between them. CDR1 LGHNA and CDR2 YSLEER come from the germline V gene.

The table lists this clonotype with many counts. The chain is built from TRBV30 and TRBJ1-6; D is uncertain. V lost 6 bases, J lost 0 bases, and 6 bases lay in between. CDR3 length equals 13 residues. CDR1 is GTSNPN and CDR2 is SVGIG in the germline V gene (reference sequence). The CDR3 protein is CACMGSYNSPLHF. CDR3 DNA: TGTGCCTGCATGGGCTCCTATAATTCACCCCTCCACTTT.

This clonotype was detected a few times. The chain recombines TRBV5-1 with TRBJ2-1, with TRBD1 matching over 7 bases. The CDR3 is 15 amino acids. Germline CDR1 reads SGHRS; CDR2 reads YFSETQ. J was trimmed by 6 bases and V by 1 base; bases with no gene match: 7. CDR3 DNA: TGCGCCAGCAGCTTGTCCGGGACAGCTAGCAATGAGCAGTTCTTC. This translates into CASSLSGTASNEQFF.

This clonotype was seen a few times. CDR3 loop: CSGSGGGQQYF. The DNA for the CDR3 is TGCAGCGGCTCCGGGGGCGGGCAGCAGTACTTC. This chain connects TRBV29-1 to TRBJ2-7; tentatively, D is TRBD1 or TRBD2 (6 bases each). The CDR3 has 11 amino acids. Germline V gene lookup returns CDR1 SQVTM and CDR2 ANQGSEA. The V gene lost 7 bases and the J gene lost 8 bases, with 15 bases spanning the gap.

The rearrangement joins TRBV29-1 to TRBJ2-7, with D possibly being TRBD1 or TRBD2 (5 bases each). The CDR3 sequence is 15 residues long. V was shortened by 3 bases and J by 4 bases, with 19 bases between the two germline ends. Germline-derived CDR1 and CDR2 are SQVTM and ANQGSEA. CDR3 nucleotide sequence: TGCAGCGTTGATAGGGGTACTGGGGGATTTTACGAGCAGTACTTC. The encoded protein is CSVDRGTGGFYEQYF.

This clonotype has ten or more counts. This sequence joins TRBV7-2 and TRBJ2-7, with 11 bases lining up with TRBD1. In germline, CDR1 is SGHTA, CDR2 FQGNSA. CDR3 length: 15 residues. Trimming cost V 4 bases and J 4 bases; bases outside gene matches: 6. The CDR3 nucleotides are TGTGCCAGCAGCTCTTTTGGGGACAGGGGGTACGAGCAGTACTTC. This codes for CASSSFGDRGYEQYF.